The 27 T cell receptor beta chains given below trace back to one sample, sequenced in a study of T-cell memory formation after mild COVID-19. TCRdb independently ran MiXCR on the 5' RACE reads; one entry per CDR3 protein. The sample records a few hundred thousand distinct CDR3 sequences, 8% to 9.5% being singletons. The sample comprised PBMCs or a T cell subset sorted from them (not recorded which). These receptors were taken from a young man who had mild COVID-19 (a few samples of this study predate the infection). Cell type and time point are not known.

V usage is TRBV12-3 or TRBV12-4 and J usage is TRBJ2-1; 7 bases line up with TRBD1. The junction had 11 bases not matched to a gene; V was cut back by 6 bases and J by 9 bases. This CDR3 has 14 amino acids. CDR3 nucleotides: TGTGCCAGCAGATCAAGGACCAGGGACAGTGAGCAGTTCTTC. Amino acid sequence: CASRSRTRDSEQFF.

The chain combines TRBV7-2 with TRBJ2-1; the match to TRBD2 covers 12 bases. V gave up 6 bases and J gave up 3 bases; unmatched junction bases: 3. This CDR3 has 15 residues. The germline V gene has CDR1 SGHTA and CDR2 FQGNSA. CDR3 bases: TGTGCCAGCAGTGGGACTAGCGGGTTCTACAATGAGCAGTTCTTC. As protein: CASSGTSGFYNEQFF. Variable domain in full (rest from reference TRBV7-2 and TRBJ2-1): GAGVSQSPSNKVTEKGKDVELRCDPISGHTALYWYRQSLGQGLEFLIYFQGNSAPDKSGLPSDRFSAERTGGSVSTLTIQRTQQEDSAVYLCASSGTSGFYNEQFFGPGTRLTVL.

The chain recombines TRBV9 with TRBJ2-1; D is possibly TRBD1 or TRBD2 (5 bases each). Trimming cost V 3 bases and J 4 bases, with 8 bases left between them. This CDR3 comprises 13 residues. Germline CDR1 reads SGDLS; CDR2 reads YYNGEE. The CDR3 DNA reads as TGTGCCAGCAGCGCCGGGGCTTACAATGAGCAGTTCTTC. Translating gives CASSAGAYNEQFF.

This clonotype was picked up a small number of times. The chain is built from TRBV7-2 and TRBJ1-2; 8 bases fit TRBD1. The CDR3 extends over 15 amino acids. Germline V lookup: CDR1 SGHTA, CDR2 FQGNSA. V lost 5 bases, J lost 4 bases, and 9 bases stayed unmatched. The CDR3 DNA follows: TGTGCCAGCAGCGGGACAGCAGGGGGCGCCTATGGCTACACCTTC. Translation: CASSGTAGGAYGYTF. The whole variable domain, filled in from reference TRBV7-2 and TRBJ1-2, reads GAGVSQSPSNKVTEKGKDVELRCDPISGHTALYWYRQSLGQGLEFLIYFQGNSAPDKSGLPSDRFSAERTGGSVSTLTIQRTQQEDSAVYLCASSGTAGGAYGYTFGSGTRLTVV.

The chain carries TRBV20-1 and TRBJ2-5, with D hard to call. This CDR3 has 10 residues. Per germline, CDR1 DFQATT and CDR2 SNEGSKA (reference sequence). The V end was cut by 5 bases, the J end by 7 bases, with 8 bases between. Here the CDR3 reads CSAPAGTQYF. CDR3 DNA: TGCAGTGCTCCGGCCGGGACCCAGTACTTC.

This sequence joins TRBV20-1 and TRBJ2-3; 10 bases are a match to TRBD1. The CDR3 is 15 amino acids. Germline V gene sequence: CDR1 DFQATT, CDR2 SNEGSKA (reference sequence). V lost 5 bases and J lost 2; bases outside the gene matches: 7. The CDR3 DNA follows: TGCAGTGCTCATGGACAGGGGGGACCCACAGATACGCAGTATTTT. This encodes CSAHGQGGPTDTQYF.

The J gene is TRBJ2-5, the V gene TRBV12-3 or TRBV12-4, with a tentative D call TRBD2 (7 bases). V was trimmed by 5 bases and J by 1 base, leaving 14 bases between them. The CDR3 loop spans 15 amino acids. The CDR3 spells CASSRHGGAQETQYF. The CDR3 nucleotides read TGTGCCAGCAGTCGCCATGGGGGGGCCCAAGAGACCCAGTACTTC.

The V call is TRBV3-1, the J call TRBJ2-1, with D unresolved. Per germline, CDR1 LGHDT and CDR2 YNNKEL (reference sequence). V lost 1 base, J lost 1 base, and 11 bases lay in between. The CDR3 is 16 residues long. The CDR3 nucleotides read TGTGCCAGCAGCCAAGGATCCCGCGTTTCCTACAATGAGCAGTTCTTC. Protein product: CASSQGSRVSYNEQFF.

There are a few counts of this clonotype. The rearrangement links TRBV7-2 to TRBJ1-2, with unresolved D. The germline CDR1 and CDR2 sequences are SGHTA and FQGNSA. V shed 5 bases and J shed 7 bases, with 14 bases lying between them. The length of the CDR3 is 13 residues. The CDR3 is CASSKGGELGYTF. DNA of the CDR3: TGTGCCAGCAGCAAAGGCGGGGAACTTGGCTACACCTTC.

A word on this clonotype: Since the CDR3 does not end with the conserved phenylalanine or tryptophan, this likely comes from a read error. V usage is TRBV10-3 and J usage is TRBJ2-7; D gene unclear. CDR1 is ENHRY and CDR2 is SYGVKD in the germline V gene. CDR3 length: 16 amino acids. Trimming removed 0 bases at V and 2 bases at J, with 14 bases between. The CDR3 coding sequence is TGTGCCATCAGTGAGTCAGAACAGATTGGTACCTACGAGCAGTACTTA. It yields the protein CAISESEQIGTYEQYL.

For the CDR3, the DNA is TGTGCCAGCACGCAGGGAATGGTTCCGAGTCAGCCCCAGCATTTT. Residues: CASTQGMVPSQPQHF. The rearrangement uses TRBV2 and TRBJ1-5, with D perhaps matching TRBD1 (5 bases). CDR1 and CDR2 from the germline V gene are SNHLY and FYNNEI. The V and J ends lost 7 bases and 6 bases respectively, with 19 bases between them. This CDR3 comprises 15 residues.

This clonotype was observed a handful of times. V usage is TRBV7-9 and J usage is TRBJ1-1; D is perhaps TRBD1 (6 bases). Germline V lookup: CDR1 SEHNR, CDR2 FQNEAQ (reference sequence). The CDR3 is 16 amino acids. The germline V and J ends were trimmed by 1 base and 1 base, with 13 bases remaining between them. The CDR3 sequence: CASSLGGPLGNTEAFF. The DNA of the CDR3 is TGTGCCAGCAGCTTAGGGGGGCCTCTGGGGAACACTGAAGCTTTCTTT.

The V call is TRBV11-2, the J call TRBJ2-7, with 10 bases fitting TRBD2. Trimming took 1 base from V and 2 from J; bases not matched to a gene: 5. Per the germline V gene, CDR1 is SGHAT and CDR2 is FQNNGV. The CDR3 covers 16 residues. In nucleotides, the CDR3 is TGTGCCAGCAGCTTAGCTCTAGCGGGGGCCGCCTACGAGCAGTACGTC. Amino acids: CASSLALAGAAYEQYV.

In this sample, this clonotype turned up a few times. The rearrangement links TRBV12-3 or TRBV12-4 to TRBJ2-2, with 7 bases aligning to TRBD2. The CDR3 is 14 residues long. The J segment lost 8 bases and the V segment lost 7 bases, leaving 10 bases of the junction unmatched. The CDR3 protein is CASIYSGLTGELFF. In nucleotides, the CDR3 is TGTGCCAGCATTTATAGCGGGCTTACGGGGGAGCTGTTTTTT.

V usage is TRBV5-1 and J usage is TRBJ1-4; no definite D call. The CDR3 consists of 13 residues. Germline values: CDR1 SGHRS, CDR2 YFSETQ. The V gene lost 2 bases and the J gene lost 7 bases, with 9 bases spanning the gap. The CDR3 DNA reads TGCGCCAGCAGCTTCCCCGGCGGTGAAAAACTGTTTTTT. It codes for CASSFPGGEKLFF.

This chain joins TRBV6-5 and TRBJ2-7; 8 bases fit TRBD1. The ends lost 8 bases at V and 0 bases at J; junction bases unmatched: 6. Germline values: CDR1 MNHEY, CDR2 SVGAGI. The CDR3 runs 14 residues. As DNA, the CDR3 is TGTGCCAGCCAAAGGACAGGGAGCTCCTACGAGCAGTACTTC. It is translated as CASQRTGSSYEQYF.

This sequence joins TRBV5-1 and TRBJ2-5; D call uncertain. The germline CDR1 and CDR2 sequences are SGHRS and YFSETQ. V was trimmed by 0 bases and J by 5 bases, leaving 11 bases between them. This CDR3 has 14 residues. The CDR3 sequence: CASSLAAGGETQYF. CDR3 nucleotides: TGCGCCAGCAGCTTGGCCGCCGGTGGTGAGACCCAGTACTTC.

There are a few counts of this clonotype. This chain uses TRBV7-2 with TRBJ1-2; D possibly corresponds to TRBD1 (5 bases). Germline assignment: CDR1 SGHTA and CDR2 FQGNSA. Trimming pared 4 bases from V and 3 bases from J, leaving 9 bases between. The CDR3 totals 13 residues. CDR3 amino acids: CASSSGLYYGYTF. The CDR3 nucleotides are TGTGCCAGCAGCTCAGGGTTGTACTATGGCTACACCTTC.

The chain employs TRBV5-5 and TRBJ1-1; D gene uncertain. Trimming left V 0 bases short and J 0 bases short, with 6 bases between. CDR3 length equals 14 residues. Germline CDR1 SGHKS, CDR2 YYEKEE (reference sequence). CDR3 loop: CASSLDSVNTEAFF. CDR3 nucleotides: TGTGCCAGCAGCTTGGACTCAGTGAACACTGAAGCTTTCTTT.

This clonotype was detected a few times. The CDR3 loop is CSARGGGGTDTGELFF. CDR3 coding DNA: TGCAGTGCTAGAGGAGGAGGCGGTACGGACACCGGGGAGCTGTTTTTT. The chain has TRBV20-1 and TRBJ2-2, with D possibly being TRBD2 (5 bases). This CDR3 is 16 amino acids long. Trimming cost V 1 base and J 3 bases, with 15 bases left between them. Germline V lookup: CDR1 DFQATT, CDR2 SNEGSKA (reference sequence).

This clonotype was seen repeatedly, ten times or more. The V call is TRBV5-1, the J call TRBJ2-7, with D tentatively TRBD2 (6 bases). With 0 bases removed from V and 3 bases from J, the gap between germline ends came to 25 bases. Germline V gene sequence: CDR1 SGHRS, CDR2 YFSETQ. The CDR3 spans 19 residues. The CDR3 DNA reads as TGCGCCAGCAGCTTGGGGGCCGGGACTCGAGTCCTGGGTGACTACGAGCAGTACTTC. This sequence encodes CASSLGAGTRVLGDYEQYF.

This clonotype was counted between two and nine times. This chain uses TRBV7-9 with TRBJ1-1, with D tentatively TRBD1 (5 bases). Between the trimmed V and J ends, which lost 9 bases and 4 bases, there was a span of 15 bases. The CDR3 is 13 residues long. CDR1 and CDR2 from the germline V gene are SEHNR and FQNEAQ (reference sequence). CDR3 amino acids: CASTFWDGTEAFF. For the CDR3, the DNA is TGTGCCAGTACTTTTTGGGACGGCACTGAAGCTTTCTTT.

V gene TRBV6-5 combines with J gene TRBJ2-5, with TRBD1 identical over 8 bases. Germline V gene lookup returns CDR1 MNHEY and CDR2 SVGAGI. Trimming took 6 bases from V and 5 from J; bases not matched to a gene: 5. The CDR3 extends over 13 amino acids. The CDR3 here is CASRRQGRETQYF. In DNA form, the CDR3 reads TGTGCCAGCAGACGACAGGGGCGGGAGACCCAGTACTTC.

The chain uses TRBV12-3 or TRBV12-4 and TRBJ2-5; 8 bases line up with TRBD2. V dropped 6 bases and J dropped 6; count of bases not matched to a gene: 12. The CDR3 totals 15 residues. The CDR3 bases are TGTGCCAGCAGCCCCCCGGGACTAGTGAAGAAGACCCAGTACTTC. Encoded protein: CASSPPGLVKKTQYF.

The chain employs TRBV5-1 and TRBJ1-1; D not certain. The V gene lost 0 bases and the J gene lost 3 bases, with 15 bases spanning the gap. The CDR3 is 16 amino acids. Germline assignment: CDR1 SGHRS and CDR2 YFSETQ. CDR3 loop: CASSLGTPGRDTEAFF. The DNA for the CDR3 is TGCGCCAGCAGCTTGGGGACCCCTGGTCGCGACACTGAAGCTTTCTTT.

This clonotype was counted only a few times. The V gene is TRBV24-1, the J gene TRBJ1-2; possibly TRBD1 for D (5 bases). This CDR3 contains 12 residues. V was clipped by 2 bases and J by 8 bases, with 8 bases between them. Looked up from germline, CDR1 is KGHDR and CDR2 is SFDVKD. The CDR3 region has the DNA TGTGCCACCAGTGATTGGAGGGACGGCTACACCTTC. Amino acid sequence: CATSDWRDGYTF.

The CDR3 sequence: CASSRPSGGAYNEQFF. The CDR3 region has the DNA TGTGCCAGCAGCCGACCTAGCGGGGGGGCCTACAATGAGCAGTTCTTC. The gene calls are TRBV5-4 and TRBJ2-1; 12 bases are shared with TRBD2. J was trimmed by 2 bases and V by 4 bases; bases with no gene match: 4. This CDR3 has 16 amino acids. The germline V gene has CDR1 SGHNT and CDR2 YYREEE (reference sequence).